This TCR beta chain was retrieved from a study of shared clonotypes between healthy human individuals. At the level of the study: Three plates each covered CD4 naive and memory; CD8 naive two, CD8 memory one.

Naive-designated CD8 cells lacked CD45RO, were positively enriched for CCR7, and omitted terminally differentiated effector memory CD45RA+ cells. Profiling relied on immunoSEQ multiplex PCR, and the TCRdb table lists in-frame clones only, not all of them. The table has around 2,000,000 clones, 93% seen once; the top ten hold around 1.7%. The sequenced material came from naive CD8+ T cells from PBMCs. This TCR derives from a man younger than 35 in good health. Some clones in this sample may be carry-over from other donors' samples.

DNA for the CDR3: TGTGCCAGCAGCCCTAGAAGAGGGTACAGCGAGCAGTACTTC. This translates into CASSPRRGYSEQYF. This chain uses TRBV5-8 with TRBJ2-7, with D possibly being TRBD2 (5 bases). Trimming took off 4 bases at V and 6 bases at J, with 17 bases between the two ends. This CDR3 is 14 amino acids long. Germline loops: CDR1 SGHTS, CDR2 YDEGEE.